The next 10 T cell receptor beta chains were all read from a single sample in a study of technical replicates of blood from a handful of donors. Sequencing used immunoSEQ multiplex PCR; TCRdb keeps in-frame clones, though not all of them. The sample holds roughly 82,000 clones; nearly 96% are singletons and the top ten take 0.37%. The sequenced material came from T cells isolated from PBMCs. These receptors all come from a human donor in good health.

This chain links TRBV10-2 with TRBJ2-1; 7 bases are shared with TRBD1. This CDR3 comprises 13 residues. The ends lost 8 bases at V and 0 bases at J; junction bases unmatched: 1. Germline V gene sequence: CDR1 WSHSY, CDR2 SAAADI. CDR3 nucleotides: TGCGCCAGCCGGGACAGCTCCTACAATGAGCAGTTCTTC. Protein sequence: CASRDSSYNEQFF.

The genes are TRBV28 and TRBJ2-4; tentatively, D is TRBD1 (5 bases). V was cut by 3 bases and J by 8 bases, with 11 bases left in between. The CDR3 is 13 residues long. Germline V gene data show CDR1 as MDHEN and CDR2 as SYDVKM. The CDR3 protein is CASSFNMGHIQYF. The CDR3 coding sequence is TGTGCCAGCAGTTTTAACATGGGGCACATTCAGTACTTC.

This chain links TRBV7-9 with TRBJ1-2, with TRBD1 identical over 9 bases. The V segment lost 6 bases and the J segment 6 bases; nucleotides outside the gene matches: 5. The CDR3 sequence is 13 residues long. Germline V gives CDR1 SEHNR, CDR2 FQNEAQ (reference sequence). The DNA for the CDR3 is TGTGCCAGCAGACCTAGGACAGGGGATGGCTACACCTTC. Translation: CASRPRTGDGYTF.

The V call is TRBV11-2, the J call TRBJ2-7, with a tentative D call TRBD2 (5 bases). Between the trimmed V and J ends, which lost 0 bases and 3 bases, there was a span of 15 bases. This CDR3 spans 16 amino acids. The germline V gene encodes CDR1 SGHAT and CDR2 FQNNGV. DNA of the CDR3: TGTGCCAGCAGCTTAGAGCTAGCTTTTGTATACTACGAGCAGTACTTC. Translation gives CASSLELAFVYYEQYF.

The chain joins TRBV5-5 to TRBJ1-1; no firm D call. Trimming took 2 bases from V and 6 from J, leaving 11 bases between them. This CDR3 spans 13 amino acids. Germline assignment: CDR1 SGHKS and CDR2 YYEKEE (reference sequence). CDR3 in amino acids: CASSFRGVPEAFF. The CDR3 DNA follows: TGTGCCAGCAGCTTCCGAGGCGTGCCTGAAGCTTTCTTT.

The chain links TRBV11-2 to TRBJ1-4; no definite D call. The V gene lost 5 bases and the J gene lost 0 bases, with 7 bases spanning the gap. The CDR3 is 14 residues long. CDR1 is SGHAT, CDR2 FQNNGV, per germline. The CDR3: CASSQSSTNEKLFF. For the CDR3, the DNA is TGTGCCAGCAGCCAATCATCAACTAATGAAAAACTGTTTTTT.

This chain links TRBV7-9 with TRBJ1-2, with 7 bases lining up with TRBD1. V trimming: 4 bases; J trimming: 5 bases; junction bases outside the gene matches: 16. Germline loops: CDR1 SEHNR, CDR2 FQNEAQ (reference sequence). The CDR3 has 17 amino acids. The DNA of the CDR3 is TGTGCCAGCAGCTCCCAGGGGGGCAGGGCGGCAATTTATGGCTACACCTTC. Its translation: CASSSQGGRAAIYGYTF.

V usage is TRBV25-1 and J usage is TRBJ1-4; the D gene is possibly TRBD1 (6 bases). Germline CDR1 and CDR2: MGHDK and SYGVNS. V lost 3 bases, J lost 6 bases, and 14 bases lay in between. CDR3 length: 15 amino acids. The CDR3 nucleotides read TGTGCCAGCAGTGAGGTTGAGGGGGGGGATGAAAAACTGTTTTTT. Amino acid sequence: CASSEVEGGDEKLFF.

The V call is TRBV13, the J call TRBJ2-3, with D possibly TRBD2 on 6 matching bases. The CDR3 is made up of 15 amino acids. Germline CDR1 PRHDT, CDR2 FYEKMQ (reference sequence). V lost 0 bases and J lost 3, with 10 bases in between. The CDR3 loop is CASSLGTRGTDTQYF. In nucleotides, the CDR3 is TGTGCCAGCAGCTTAGGGACTAGGGGTACAGATACGCAGTATTTT.

The chain combines TRBV7-6 with TRBJ1-4; no clear D gene. There are 18 residues in the CDR3. CDR1 SGHVS and CDR2 FNYEAQ come from the germline V gene. V was clipped by 2 bases and J by 1 base, with 17 bases between them. As DNA, the CDR3 is TGTGCCAGCAGCTTAAACGCGGCTGGGGAGGGAACTAATGAAAAACTGTTTTTT. Amino acid sequence: CASSLNAAGEGTNEKLFF. Combining the CDR3 with reference TRBV7-6 and TRBJ1-4 gives the whole variable domain GAGVSQSPRYKVTKRGQDVALRCDPISGHVSLYWYRQALGQGPEFLTYFNYEAQQDKSGLPNDRFSAERPEGSISTLTIQRTEQRDSAMYRCASSLNAAGEGTNEKLFFGSGTQLSVL.